Listed below are T cell receptor beta chains from one sample, sequenced in a study of CD8 T cells in ankylosing spondylitis. One entry per CDR3 protein, called by TCRdb with MiXCR from the 5' RACE reads. The sample lists 25,000 to 35,000 distinct CDR3 sequences, nearly 5.5% occurring once. The sequencing sample was made of blood, either unsorted or a sorted T cell fraction (not recorded which). These receptors all come from a female donor with ankylosing spondylitis or in good health (not recorded which). Each CDR3 is given with its conserved first and last residue. The order of the fields is V gene, D gene, J gene, clone size, CDR3 protein, CDR3 DNA. A D gene is named only where the DNA matches it firmly. Rows give clone size only sometimes, using once, few, many, or a class for an expanded clone.

TRBV9	TRBD1	TRBJ2-2	many	CASTDTPGGIGELFF	TGTGCCAGCACCGATACACCAGGGGGTATCGGGGAGCTGTTTTTT
TRBV9	.	TRBJ2-1	.	CASSVSPGGFSYNEQFF	TGTGCCAGCAGCGTAAGCCCAGGGGGGTTTTCCTACAATGAGCAGTTCTTC
TRBV9	.	TRBJ2-5	many	CASSPGVGRWKETQYF	TGTGCCAGCAGCCCAGGGGTGGGCCGTTGGAAGGAGACCCAGTACTTC
TRBV9	.	TRBJ1-1	many	CASSEDLMNTEAFF	TGTGCCAGCAGCGAAGACCTCATGAACACTGAAGCTTTCTTT
TRBV9	TRBD2	TRBJ2-7	many	CASSPGLGPYEQYF	TGTGCCAGCAGCCCTGGACTAGGTCCCTACGAGCAGTACTTC
TRBV9	TRBD2	TRBJ2-5	many	CASSPGTSGVQETQYF	TGTGCCAGCAGCCCTGGGACTAGCGGGGTCCAAGAGACCCAGTACTTC
TRBV9	TRBD2	TRBJ2-5	many	CASSVGGIAGGPLYQETQYF	TGTGCCAGCAGCGTAGGAGGGATAGCGGGGGGGCCCTTGTACCAAGAGACCCAGTACTTC
TRBV9	.	TRBJ2-5	many	CASSVKSTETQYF	TGTGCCAGCAGCGTAAAGAGTACCGAGACCCAGTACTTC
TRBV9	.	TRBJ2-2	many	CASSLDIGELFF	TGTGCCAGCAGCCTAGACATCGGGGAGCTGTTTTTT
TRBV9	.	TRBJ2-2	.	CASSVNPTNTGELFF	TGTGCCAGCAGCGTAAATCCTACGAACACCGGGGAGCTGTTTTTT
TRBV9	TRBD2	TRBJ2-7	few	CASSVGVAGAKQYF	TGTGCCAGCAGCGTCGGAGTAGCGGGGGCCAAGCAGTACTTC
TRBV9	.	TRBJ2-7	many	CASSVGDTATYEQYF	TGTGCCAGCAGCGTAGGCGACACGGCCACCTACGAGCAGTACTTC
TRBV9	TRBD1	TRBJ2-3	few	CASSPTGVPADTQYF	TGTGCCAGCAGCCCGACAGGGGTCCCCGCAGATACGCAGTATTTT
TRBV9	TRBD2	TRBJ2-1	many	CASSTTSGTYNEQFF	TGTGCCAGCAGCACTACTAGCGGAACTTACAATGAGCAGTTCTTC
TRBV9	.	TRBJ2-7	many	CASSPRQVRNYEQYF	TGTGCCAGCAGCCCCAGACAGGTTAGAAACTACGAGCAGTACTTC
TRBV9	.	TRBJ1-6	many	CASSVSLDSPLHF	TGTGCCAGCAGCGTATCGCTAGATTCACCCCTCCACTTT
TRBV9	.	TRBJ2-3	few	CASSVEAGSRTDTQYF	TGTGCCAGCAGCGTAGAAGCAGGCAGCCGCACAGATACGCAGTATTTT
TRBV9	.	TRBJ2-7	many	CASSAVGGQGEQYF	TGTGCCAGCAGCGCAGTCGGGGGGCAGGGCGAGCAGTACTTC
TRBV9	.	TRBJ1-4	many	CASSPAGATNEKLFF	TGTGCCAGCAGCCCGGCGGGGGCAACTAATGAAAAACTGTTTTTT
TRBV9	.	TRBJ2-7	medium-sized	CASSVAPARGYEQYF	TGTGCCAGCAGCGTAGCTCCTGCTAGAGGGTACGAGCAGTACTTC
TRBV9	.	TRBJ1-1	many	CASSVGDGTEAFF	TGTGCCAGCAGCGTCGGGGATGGGACTGAAGCTTTCTTT
TRBV9	.	TRBJ2-3	many	CASSVLAGITDTQYF	TGTGCCAGCAGCGTTCTTGCGGGAATCACAGATACGCAGTATTTT
TRBV9	.	TRBJ2-1	.	CASSVAGADNEQFF	TGTGCCAGCAGCGTAGCGGGAGCGGACAATGAGCAGTTCTTC
TRBV9	TRBD2	TRBJ2-2	few	CASSDRRSGRPGGELFF	TGTGCCAGCAGCGACCGCAGAAGCGGGAGGCCCGGCGGGGAGCTGTTTTTT
TRBV9	.	TRBJ2-5	medium-sized	CASSVGVEETQYF	TGTGCCAGCAGCGTAGGTGTAGAAGAGACCCAGTACTTC
TRBV9	TRBD2	TRBJ2-1	many	CASSVGLSGRLWEQFF	TGTGCCAGCAGCGTCGGACTTAGCGGGAGGCTGTGGGAGCAGTTCTTC
TRBV9	.	TRBJ2-3	many	CASSVKGARDTQYF	TGTGCCAGCAGCGTAAAAGGCGCCCGAGATACGCAGTATTTT
TRBV9	TRBD1	TRBJ2-5	.	CASSASGTGGEETQYF	TGTGCCAGCAGCGCCTCCGGGACAGGGGGTGAAGAGACCCAGTACTTC
TRBV9	.	TRBJ2-7	many	CASSPRLGYEQYF	TGTGCCAGCAGCCCGCGGCTGGGGTACGAGCAGTACTTC
TRBV9	.	TRBJ2-2	many	CASSVWSGATGELFF	TGTGCCAGCAGCGTATGGTCGGGGGCGACCGGGGAGCTGTTTTTT
TRBV9	TRBD2	TRBJ2-3	many	CASSGRLAGGPTQYF	TGTGCCAGCAGCGGTAGACTAGCGGGGGGGCCTACGCAGTATTTT
TRBV9	.	TRBJ1-5	many	CASSKDTYQPQHF	TGTGCCAGCAGCAAGGACACTTATCAGCCCCAGCATTTT
TRBV9	.	TRBJ1-2	many	CASSVDRGEGGYTF	TGTGCCAGCAGCGTAGATCGGGGAGAGGGTGGCTACACCTTC
TRBV9	TRBD2	TRBJ2-1	few	CASSTGTSGRWTYNEQFF	TGTGCCAGCAGCACAGGGACTAGCGGGAGATGGACCTACAATGAGCAGTTCTTC
TRBV9	.	TRBJ2-3	medium-sized	CASSVALESTDTQYF	TGTGCCAGCAGCGTCGCTTTGGAGTCCACAGATACGCAGTATTTT
TRBV9	TRBD2	TRBJ2-1	many	CASSGGLAGSSYNEQFF	TGTGCCAGCAGCGGGGGACTAGCGGGTTCGTCCTACAATGAGCAGTTCTTC
TRBV9	.	TRBJ2-6	many	CASSRIDSGGKPGANVLTF	TGTGCCAGCAGCAGAATAGACTCCGGGGGTAAGCCTGGGGCCAACGTCCTGACTTTC
TRBV9	.	TRBJ1-6	many	CASRGDSLSYNSPLHF	TGTGCCAGCAGAGGCGACAGCCTCTCCTATAATTCACCCCTCCACTTT